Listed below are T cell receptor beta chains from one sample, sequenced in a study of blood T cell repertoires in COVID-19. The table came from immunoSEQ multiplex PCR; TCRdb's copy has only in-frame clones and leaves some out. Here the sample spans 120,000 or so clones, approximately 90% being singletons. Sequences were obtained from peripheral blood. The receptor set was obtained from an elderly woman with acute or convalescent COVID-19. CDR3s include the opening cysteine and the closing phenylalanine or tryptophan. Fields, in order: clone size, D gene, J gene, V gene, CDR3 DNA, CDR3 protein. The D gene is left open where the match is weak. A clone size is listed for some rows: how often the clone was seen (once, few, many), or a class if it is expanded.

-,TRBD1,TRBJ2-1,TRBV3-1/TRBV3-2,TGTGCCAGCAGCCCAAGGGAAACAGGGGTCCTCGGGGAGCAGTTCTTC,CASSPRETGVLGEQFF
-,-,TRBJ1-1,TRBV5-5,TGTGCCAGCAGCTTGGCTCGCAGGGGCACTGAAGCTTTCTTT,CASSLARRGTEAFF
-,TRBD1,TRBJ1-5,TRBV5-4,TGTGCCAGCAGCTTGGGGGGGACAGGGGATCAGCCCCAGCATTTT,CASSLGGTGDQPQHF
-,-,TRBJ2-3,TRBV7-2,TGTGCCAGCAGCCCCGCCGGGACTTCCCGGTCAGATACGCAGTATTTT,CASSPAGTSRSDTQYF
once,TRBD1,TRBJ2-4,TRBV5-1,TGCGCCAGCAGCCCGTCCGGACAGGGCCTGAACATTCAGTACTTC,CASSPSGQGLNIQYF
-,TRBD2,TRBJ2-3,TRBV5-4,TGTGCCAGCAGCTGGGGTAGCGGGCGGAGCACAGATACGCAGTATTTT,CASSWGSGRSTDTQYF
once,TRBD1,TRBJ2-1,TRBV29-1,TGCAGCGTGGCGGGACAGGGTGGCTATGAGCAGTTCTTC,CSVAGQGGYEQFF
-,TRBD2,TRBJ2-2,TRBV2,TGTGCCAGCAAACCGGCTAGCGGGAGGGGATCGAACACCGGGGAGCTGTTTTTT,CASKPASGRGSNTGELFF
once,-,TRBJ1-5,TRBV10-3,TGTGCCATCAGTTCCCAGGGTTATCAGCCCCAGCATTTT,CAISSQGYQPQHF
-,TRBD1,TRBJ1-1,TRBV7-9,TGTGCCAGCAGCGACAGGGGTTTGGGGAACACTGAAGCTTTCTTT,CASSDRGLGNTEAFF
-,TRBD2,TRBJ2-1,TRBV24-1,TGTGCCACCAGTGATCCTAGCGGGGGGGCCGGTGAGCAGTTCTTC,CATSDPSGGAGEQFF
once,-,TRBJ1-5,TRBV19,TGTGCCAGTAGTATAGACGGGTCCGCGAGTAGGTACCAGCCCCAGCATTTT,CASSIDGSASRYQPQHF
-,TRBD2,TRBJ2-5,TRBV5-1,TGCGCCAGCAGCTCGGGACTAGCGGAGGGGGAGACCCAGTACTTC,CASSSGLAEGETQYF
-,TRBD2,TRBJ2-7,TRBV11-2,TGTGCCAGCAGCCCTGATAGACTAGCGGTTTACGAGCAGTACTTC,CASSPDRLAVYEQYF
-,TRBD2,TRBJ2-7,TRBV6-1,TGTGCCAGCAGTGAAGCTAGCGGGCCTTTCTACGAGCAGTACTTC,CASSEASGPFYEQYF
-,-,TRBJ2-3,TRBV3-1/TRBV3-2,TGTGCCAGCAGCCAAGATTGGGCTAGCGGCACAGATACGCAGTATTTT,CASSQDWASGTDTQYF
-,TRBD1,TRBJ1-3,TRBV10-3,TGTGCCATCAGTGAGTCCGGGACAGGTTATGGAAACACCATATATTTT,CAISESGTGYGNTIYF
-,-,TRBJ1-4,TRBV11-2,TGTGCCAGCAGCTTCAGGGGTCCGAATGAAAAACTGTTTTTT,CASSFRGPNEKLFF
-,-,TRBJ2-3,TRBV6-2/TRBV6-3,TGTGCCAGCAGTTATATTGCAGGGGCAGATACGCAGTATTTT,CASSYIAGADTQYF
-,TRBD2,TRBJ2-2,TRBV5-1,TGCGCCAGCAAACTAGCGGGGGAGAACACCGGGGAGCTGTTTTTT,CASKLAGENTGELFF
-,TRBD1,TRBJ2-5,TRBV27,TGTGCCAGCAGCACCGGACAGGTCCAAGAGACCCAGTACTTC,CASSTGQVQETQYF
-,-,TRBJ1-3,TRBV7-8,TGTGCCAGCAGCTTAGCGTACTCTGGAAACACCATATATTTT,CASSLAYSGNTIYF
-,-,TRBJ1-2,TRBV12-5,TGTGCTAGTGGTTTTGGACTAGCTAACTATGGCTACACCTTC,CASGFGLANYGYTF
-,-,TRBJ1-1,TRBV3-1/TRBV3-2,TGTGCCAGCAGCCAAGAATACAGGAGGAACACTGAAGCTTTCTTT,CASSQEYRRNTEAFF
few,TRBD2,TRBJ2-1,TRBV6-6,TGTGCCAGCGGGACTAGCGGGAGACGGAGTGAGCAGTTCTTC,CASGTSGRRSEQFF
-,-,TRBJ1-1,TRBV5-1,TGCGCCAGCAGCTTTAGAGGTACGAACACTGAAGCTTTCTTT,CASSFRGTNTEAFF
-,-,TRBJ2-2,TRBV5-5,TGTGCCAGCAGCCCGGGCGGGATGACATGGGGCGGGGAGCTGTTTTTT,CASSPGGMTWGGELFF
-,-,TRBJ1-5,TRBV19,TGTGCCAGTAGACAGGGATGGAGTCAGCCCCAGCATTTT,CASRQGWSQPQHF
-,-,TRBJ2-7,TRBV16,TGTGCCAGCAGCCACCTTCGTCAGGGGTTAGGTAGCTCCTACGAGCAGTACTTC,CASSHLRQGLGSSYEQYF
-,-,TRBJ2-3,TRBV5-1,TGCGCCAGCAGCAAATGGGGCAGTTCTGGCACAGATACGCAGTATTTT,CASSKWGSSGTDTQYF
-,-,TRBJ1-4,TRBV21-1,TGTGCCAGCAGCAAAGCAATGAGGCCTAATGAAAAACTGTTTTTT,CASSKAMRPNEKLFF
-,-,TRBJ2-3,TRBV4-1,TGCGCCAGCAGCCAAGAGGGCTACACAGATACGCAGTATTTT,CASSQEGYTDTQYF
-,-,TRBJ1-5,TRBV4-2,TGTGCCAGCAGCCAAGGGGAGGGGGTGTTGGGCAATCAGCCCCAGCATTTT,CASSQGEGVLGNQPQHF
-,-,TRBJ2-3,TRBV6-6,TGTGCCAGCAGCCCCCTGGAGAGCACAGATACGCAGTATTTT,CASSPLESTDTQYF